The 20 T cell receptor beta chains in this list originate from one sample, sequenced in a study of regulatory T cells in long-lasting Graves disease. Sequencing libraries for TCR beta were prepared with iRepertoire HTBI primers and Arm-PCR of CDR3 regions. Each CDR3 protein is one row after TCRdb ran MiXCR on the multiplex PCR reads. This table holds 420,000 or so distinct CDR3 sequences, 23% found once. Time point reported: persistent/refractory GD, antithyroid drugs over 5 years with positive TRAb. With RNA extracted from PBMCs as input, the TCR library was made. The specimen comprised peripheral blood mononuclear cells (PBMCs), sampled when the disease was refractory, from a patient treated with antithyroid drugs. The receptors were gathered from a female donor with Graves disease.

J is TRBJ1-2 and V is TRBV19; perhaps TRBD1 as D (5 bases). The CDR3 loop spans 17 amino acids. Germline loops: CDR1 LNHDA, CDR2 SQIVND (reference sequence). The ends were cut back, 0 bases at V and 2 bases at J, with 16 bases in the middle. CDR3 amino acids: CASSIDSSGPINYGYTF. CDR3 nucleotide sequence: TGTGCCAGTAGTATAGATTCCTCGGGGCCCATAAACTATGGCTACACCTTC.

This clonotype was detected only a few times. V and J are TRBV6-1 and TRBJ2-5; 7 bases align to TRBD1. V lost 8 bases to trimming and J lost 0 bases; unmatched junction nucleotides: 6. The CDR3 contains 14 residues. Germline lookup yields CDR1 MNHNS and CDR2 SASEGT. The chain's CDR3 is CASGTGTDQETQYF. The CDR3 DNA reads TGTGCCAGCGGCACCGGGACAGACCAAGAGACCCAGTACTTC.

This clonotype was found many times. The J gene is TRBJ1-4, the V gene TRBV7-2; 8 bases align to TRBD1. CDR3 length equals 14 residues. Germline lookup yields CDR1 SGHTA and CDR2 FQGNSA. Trimming took 3 bases from V and 8 from J; bases not matched to a gene: 5. This chain's CDR3 is CASSLTGDSEKLFF. CDR3 DNA: TGTGCCAGCAGCTTGACAGGGGACAGCGAAAAACTGTTTTTT. Full variable domain (rest looked up from reference TRBV7-2 and TRBJ1-4): GAGVSQSPSNKVTEKGKDVELRCDPISGHTALYWYRQSLGQGLEFLIYFQGNSAPDKSGLPSDRFSAERTGGSVSTLTIQRTQQEDSAVYLCASSLTGDSEKLFFGSGTQLSVL.

The chain combines TRBV6-1 with TRBJ2-5, with D possibly matching TRBD2 (5 bases). Between the trimmed V and J ends, which lost 8 bases and 4 bases, there was a span of 14 bases. CDR1 and CDR2 from the germline V gene are MNHNS and SASEGT. This CDR3 is built from 13 residues. CDR3 protein: CASYVRGLETQYF. In DNA form, the CDR3 reads TGTGCCAGCTACGTTCGAGGGTTAGAGACCCAGTACTTC.

This clonotype occurred many times. V usage is TRBV6-1 and J usage is TRBJ1-2; a possible D gene is TRBD1 (6 bases). V was trimmed by 3 bases and J by 8 bases, leaving 13 bases between them. The germline V gene has CDR1 MNHNS and CDR2 SASEGT. CDR3 length equals 13 residues. Here the CDR3 DNA reads TGTGCCAGCAGTGATATCCCAGGGGACGGCTACACCTTC. Translating it yields CASSDIPGDGYTF.

The table lists this clonotype with a few counts. This rearrangement joins TRBV20-1 to TRBJ2-2; maybe TRBD2 (5 bases). V dropped 3 bases and J dropped 3 bases, with 14 bases sitting between them. The CDR3 contains 15 residues. CDR1 DFQATT and CDR2 SNEGSKA come from the germline V gene (reference sequence). The CDR3 spells CSASTRLGDTGELFF. The CDR3 DNA follows: TGCAGTGCTAGCACTAGATTAGGCGACACCGGGGAGCTGTTTTTT.

This clonotype came up a few times. V gene TRBV20-1 combines with J gene TRBJ1-5, with 8 bases lining up with TRBD1. The junction had 7 bases not matched to a gene; V was cut back by 4 bases and J by 2 bases. Looked up from germline, CDR1 is DFQATT and CDR2 is SNEGSKA (reference sequence). The CDR3 covers 15 residues. The CDR3 DNA reads as TGCAGTGCTACCAGGACAGGGCAAGGCAATCAGCCCCAGCATTTT. Amino acids: CSATRTGQGNQPQHF.

This clonotype was recorded many times. The genes are TRBV12-3 or TRBV12-4 and TRBJ1-4; D gene uncertain. The CDR3 has 13 residues. The V end lost 2 bases, the J end lost 7 bases, and 8 bases lay between the germline ends. The chain's CDR3 is CASSLSSFEKLFF. The CDR3 nucleotides read TGTGCCAGCAGTTTATCCAGCTTTGAAAAACTGTTTTTT.

This clonotype was detected only a few times. The gene calls are TRBV7-9 and TRBJ2-7; 7 nucleotides match TRBD2. The germline gives CDR1 SEHNR, CDR2 FQNEAQ (reference sequence). Trimming at V came to 4 bases and at J to 7 bases, leaving 16 bases not matched to a gene. The CDR3 extends over 16 amino acids. The CDR3 here is CASSSLRLAAGAEQYF. As DNA, the CDR3 is TGTGCCAGCAGCTCCTTACGCCTAGCGGCAGGCGCGGAGCAGTACTTC.

CDR3 bases: TGCGCCAGCAGCTTGGCCGCGATAGCGGGCCGGAACACCGGGGAGCTGTTTTTT. The encoded protein is CASSLAAIAGRNTGELFF. The chain combines TRBV5-1 with TRBJ2-2; 7 bases map to TRBD2. Germline trimming cut 0 bases from V and 1 base from J; bases unmatched to any gene: 9. Germline loops: CDR1 SGHRS, CDR2 YFSETQ. The CDR3 totals 18 residues.

This clonotype was counted a single time. The rearrangement joins TRBV18 to TRBJ1-3, with D tentatively TRBD1 (6 bases). Germline CDR1 is KGHSH and CDR2 is LQKENI. Trimming removed 0 bases from V and 0 bases from J, with 6 bases in between. This CDR3 is 15 amino acids long. The CDR3 DNA reads TGTGCCAGCTCACCACCGGGGGCCTCTGGAAACACCATATATTTT. This translates into CASSPPGASGNTIYF.

This clonotype came up a few times. This chain links TRBV20-1 with TRBJ1-6, with D unresolved. Between the trimmed V and J ends, which lost 6 bases and 5 bases, there was a span of 14 bases. The germline gives CDR1 DFQATT, CDR2 SNEGSKA (reference sequence). The CDR3 covers 14 residues. As DNA, the CDR3 is TGCAGTGCCCCCGGGTCGGCAGATAATTCACCCCTCCACTTT. Encoded protein: CSAPGSADNSPLHF.

V gene TRBV7-2 combines with J gene TRBJ2-3, with 8 bases that match TRBD2. Germline CDR1 and CDR2: SGHTA and FQGNSA. The CDR3 runs 12 residues. J gave up 14 bases and V 5 bases, and 9 bases lay outside the gene matches. The CDR3 loop is CASSIGTRRTYF. In DNA, the CDR3 is TGTGCCAGCAGCATAGGGACTAGGCGGACGTATTTT.

The chain joins TRBV19 to TRBJ2-2, with D possibly being TRBD2 (6 bases). With 5 bases removed from V and 8 bases from J, the gap between germline ends came to 12 bases. The CDR3 has 13 residues. Germline CDR1 LNHDA, CDR2 SQIVND (reference sequence). The DNA for the CDR3 is TGTGCCAGTAGTTTGATCGGGGGTGGGGAGCTGTTTTTT. Translation gives CASSLIGGGELFF.

This clonotype was recorded at least ten times. This chain connects TRBV20-1 to TRBJ1-2; 8 bases match TRBD1. Unmatched junction bases numbered 6, after V lost 1 base and J lost 5 bases. Germline CDR1 and CDR2: DFQATT and SNEGSKA (reference sequence). CDR3 size: 14 residues. CDR3 sequence reads: CSARAPTGVYGYTF. CDR3 DNA sequence: TGCAGTGCTAGAGCCCCGACAGGGGTTTATGGCTACACCTTC.

The CDR3 loop reads CASSSMDAAADYGYTF. In nucleotides, the CDR3 is TGTGCCAGCAGCTCAATGGACGCGGCCGCCGACTATGGCTACACCTTC. The rearrangement uses TRBV5-5 and TRBJ1-2, with D uncertain. V was trimmed by 3 bases and J by 3 bases, leaving 18 bases between them. In germline, CDR1 is SGHKS, CDR2 YYEKEE (reference sequence). This CDR3 region has 16 residues.

This clonotype has a count of ten or more. The CDR3: CATEGTGNTEAFF. The DNA for the CDR3 is TGTGCCACCGAGGGGACGGGGAACACTGAAGCTTTCTTT. V gene TRBV2 combines with J gene TRBJ1-1; tentative D call: TRBD1 (5 bases). The CDR3 sequence is 13 residues long. Trimming pared 10 bases from V and 1 base from J, leaving 13 bases between. From germline, CDR1 is SNHLY and CDR2 FYNNEI.

This clonotype was observed many times. J is TRBJ2-7 and V is TRBV7-2, with TRBD1 as a possible D gene (6 bases). Looked up from germline, CDR1 is SGHTA and CDR2 is FQGNSA. The CDR3 contains 14 residues. Trimming pared 2 bases from V and 5 bases from J, leaving 13 bases between. CDR3: CASSLIPGENEQYF. The CDR3 nucleotides read TGTGCCAGCAGCTTAATTCCAGGGGAGAACGAGCAGTACTTC.

This clonotype was found many times. The V and J genes are TRBV28 and TRBJ2-2; 8 bases are a match to TRBD2. This CDR3 has 15 amino acids. Germline CDR1 is MDHEN and CDR2 is SYDVKM. J was trimmed by 1 base and V by 6 bases; bases with no gene match: 4. CDR3 region: CASRPGGWNTGELFF. The CDR3 nucleotides are TGTGCCAGCAGGCCGGGAGGGTGGAACACCGGGGAGCTGTTTTTT.

This clonotype showed up many times. The J gene is TRBJ2-2, the V gene TRBV2; 11 positions agree with TRBD2. Germline CDR1 reads SNHLY; CDR2 reads FYNNEI. V lost 6 bases and J lost 5; bases outside the gene matches: 8. The CDR3 runs to 16 residues. CDR3 bases: TGTGCCAGCAGCCCCGAACTAGCGGGAGAGACCGGGGAGCTGTTTTTT. It specifies CASSPELAGETGELFF.